This TCR beta chain was sequenced during a study of T-cell reconstitution after alpha-beta-depleted transplantation in children. Study-level points and caveats: Approximately two months post-transplant, alpha-beta T cells reportedly originated from several hundred expanded graft clones.

Unique molecular identifiers were built into the TCRbeta library. TCRdb reanalysed the PCR reads using MiXCR and keeps one entry per CDR3 protein. Seen here are approximately 85,000 distinct CDR3 sequences, 15% to 18% observed once, and the top ten hold about 18%. A remark on this clonotype: Its antigen is currently unknown.

In germline, CDR1 is MNHEY, CDR2 SVGEGT. The V end lost 10 bases, the J end lost 3 bases, and 24 bases lay between the germline ends. The CDR3 totals 17 residues. The gene calls are TRBV6-2 or TRBV6-3 and TRBJ2-2; D is unresolved. The sequence was obtained from a male patient aged 2-15 years who had a stem cell transplant for acute lymphoblastic leukemia, so the T cells may come from the graft donor. The specimen was PBMCs, mostly from graft donor cells, collected 180 days after TCRalphabeta/CD19-depleted stem cell transplant. Written as DNA, the CDR3 is TGTGCCACCCTGTCTACGTGGGGAAAGTATCACACCGGGGAGCTGTTTTTT. Translating it yields CATLSTWGKYHTGELFF.